This TCR beta chain derives from a study of cytomegalovirus exposure and HLA in healthy donors. This clone turned up a few times. Its antigen is not known. Germline V gives CDR1 SGHNT, CDR2 YYREEE (reference sequence). J was trimmed by 3 bases and V by 3 bases; bases with no gene match: 10. The CDR3 sequence is 16 residues long. Findings of the study overall: Cytomegalovirus status was reportedly diagnosed by the classifier with high specificity and sensitivity.

Primers for the PCR totalled 60 Vbeta and 13 Jbeta. Assay: immunoSEQ multiplex PCR; the TCRdb copy retains only in-frame clones and omits some. The data hold under 200,000 clones, with around 80% observed a single time. The genes are TRBV5-4 and TRBJ2-7; TRBD2 matches 9 bases. Specimen: PBMCs. This TCR was recovered from a woman aged 50 to 60 in good health and CMV-seropositive. The CDR3 protein is CASSSSLAGRRYEQYF. CDR3 nucleotides: TGTGCCAGCAGCTCGAGCCTAGCGGGGAGACGCTACGAGCAGTACTTC.